This T cell receptor beta chain stems from a study of T cell repertoires in cytomegalovirus infection. The wider study: CMV infection together with matching HLA type was indicated by public TCR beta signatures.

TCRdb itself ran the reads through MiXCR, one entry per CDR3 protein. Of 400,000 or so distinct CDR3 sequences listed, about 33% are singletons. Study results and caveats: Carriers of CMV plus the relevant HLA were identified by cumulative public TCR beta family frequency.

V shed 3 bases and J shed 1 base, with 6 bases lying between them. There are 13 residues in the CDR3. A remark on this clonotype: The target antigen is unknown.

This TCR derives from a human donor in good health (CMV status not recorded). Some clones in this sample may be carry-over from other donors' samples. J is TRBJ1-1 and V is TRBV12-3 or TRBV12-4; D gene ambiguous. Sequencing was done on a sample of PBMCs. Here the CDR3 reads CASSFKTNTEAFF. The CDR3, as DNA: TGTGCCAGCAGTTTTAAGACGAACACTGAAGCTTTCTTT.